This T cell receptor beta chain was recorded in a study of OX40 agonist ivuxolimab in advanced cancers. At the level of the study: Prior checkpoint blockade (anti-PD-1, anti-PD-L1 or anti-CTLA-4) was permitted; over 30% had it. Notes on the study in general: It was not determined which antigens were specifically recognized by the peripheral T cells that had undergone clonal expansion.

Cycle 7 day 1, cycle 4 day 1, and baseline were the timepoints at which blood was sampled. This CDR3 comprises 15 residues. Germline V gene lookup returns CDR1 SNHLY and CDR2 FYNNEI. Trimming removed 3 bases at V and 11 bases at J, with 22 bases between. Profiled with immunoSEQ multiplex PCR; TCRdb holds only in-frame clones, not every one. The sample holds 20,000 or so clones, around 90% seen once. A note on this clone: Its antigen is not identified.

The specimen was CD4+ or CD8+ T cells sorted from blood, collected in a trial of the OX40 agonist ivuxolimab. The receptor was derived from an adult with an advanced solid tumor such as melanoma, head and neck, liver or kidney cancer. V is TRBV2 and J is TRBJ1-1; maybe TRBD1 (5 bases). The CDR3 bases are TGTGCCAGCAGTGAGGGTATGACAGATGCCCGTGGGGCTTTCTTT. Its translation: CASSEGMTDARGAFF.